The present T cell receptor (beta chain) was sequenced within a study of metastatic and nonmetastatic thyroid tumors. The CDR3 sequence is 13 residues long. Looked up from germline, CDR1 is DFQATT and CDR2 is SNEGSKA (reference sequence). The V segment lost 5 bases and the J segment 3 bases; nucleotides outside the gene matches: 4. TCRdb reprocessed the PCR reads using MiXCR. The table includes 12,000 to 15,000 clones, around 3.6% detected once. No treatment had been given to any patient before thyroid surgery. This receptor was obtained from a female donor with papillary thyroid cancer or a benign thyroid nodule (not recorded which). Some clones in this sample may be carry-over from other donors' samples. The chain combines TRBV20-1 with TRBJ2-1; 7 nucleotides match TRBD1. The specimen sequenced was tumor tissue. The CDR3 DNA reads as TGCAGTGCTCCCCGGACAGGCTACAATGAGCAGTTCTTC. This sequence encodes CSAPRTGYNEQFF.